This T cell receptor (beta chain) is from a study of CD8 T cells in ankylosing spondylitis. The study's findings and limits: It appeared that ankylosing spondylitis blood was characterized by a TCR beta motif of roughly 8 highly homologous variants. Peripheral blood held disease-linked clones only at relatively low frequency, and these were CD8+. Researchers reportedly found disease-linked clones significantly enriched in matched ankylosing spondylitis synovial fluid.

In the case of this clonotype: Antigen unknown.

There are 14 residues in the CDR3. From germline, CDR1 is MNHEY and CDR2 SVGEGT. The junction had 4 bases not matched to a gene; V was cut back by 6 bases and J by 1 base. With molecular barcodes, quantitative 5'-RACE was used to make the TCR beta libraries. TCRdb used MiXCR to reprocess the 5' RACE reads, holding one entry per CDR3 protein. The sample holds over 30,000 distinct CDR3 sequences; more than 15% are singletons and the top ten take approximately 48%. The chain is built from TRBV6-2 or TRBV6-3 and TRBJ1-1; 8 nucleotides line up with TRBD1. What was sequenced was blood. This clonotype was obtained from a male donor with ankylosing spondylitis or in good health (not recorded which). The CDR3 nucleotides read TGTGCCAGCAGAAAGGGACAGGAGAACACTGAAGCTTTCTTT. As protein: CASRKGQENTEAFF.